Listed below are T cell receptor beta chains from one sample, sequenced in a study of T cells after yellow fever vaccination. TCRdb passed the 5' RACE reads through MiXCR, listing each CDR3 protein once. The sample gives approximately 110,000 distinct CDR3 sequences, 7% to 8.5% of which show up once; roughly 25% is in the top ten. The starting material was CD8+ T cells sorted from PBMCs, obtained 45 days after the yellow fever booster vaccination. The receptors stem from a young man who received the YFV17D yellow fever vaccine. The CDR3 runs from the conserved cysteine through the conserved F or W. The D gene is left open where the match is weak. Some rows have no size entry. The others give once, few or many, or a class for an expanded clone.

j_call d_call clone_size v_call cdr3_length cdr3_aa cdr3_nt
TRBJ2-5 TRBD2 many TRBV29-1 14 CSGRLAGNQETQYF TGCAGCGGAAGACTAGCGGGCAACCAAGAGACCCAGTACTTC
TRBJ1-2 . . TRBV5-1 16 CASSLTGTSLIYGYTF TGCGCCAGCAGCTTGACCGGGACAAGCCTGATCTATGGCTACACCTTC
TRBJ2-4 . many TRBV20-1 15 CSARALPEAKNIQYF TGCAGTGCTCGTGCCCTCCCGGAGGCCAAAAACATTCAGTACTTC
TRBJ2-3 . many TRBV10-3 15 CAISSGTYSTDTQYF TGTGCCATCAGCTCCGGGACATATAGCACAGATACGCAGTATTTT
TRBJ2-3 . . TRBV9 12 CASSLGHDTQYF TGTGCCAGCAGCCTGGGGCATGATACGCAGTATTTT
TRBJ2-7 TRBD2 many TRBV5-1 13 CASTGTSTYEQYF TGCGCCAGCACCGGGACTAGCACCTACGAGCAGTACTTC
TRBJ2-2 . many TRBV6-2/TRBV6-3 16 CASRPLSPAPTGELFF TGTGCCAGCAGACCCCTTAGCCCCGCTCCGACCGGGGAGCTGTTTTTT
TRBJ1-6 TRBD1 many TRBV12-3/TRBV12-4 16 CASSLTMTGLDSPLHF TGTGCCAGCAGTTTAACTATGACAGGGTTGGATTCACCCCTCCACTTT
TRBJ2-1 TRBD2 many TRBV24-1 15 CATSDLRLAGREQFF TGTGCCACCAGTGATTTACGGCTAGCGGGGAGGGAGCAGTTCTTC
TRBJ2-1 . many TRBV20-1 12 CSDARDYNEQFF TGCAGTGATGCCCGGGACTACAATGAGCAGTTCTTC
TRBJ1-1 . many TRBV7-9 15 CASSLAPGTRAEAFF TGTGCCAGCAGCTTAGCGCCGGGTACAAGAGCTGAAGCTTTCTTT
TRBJ1-1 . many TRBV13 14 CASSSGPHGTEAFF TGTGCCAGCAGCAGTGGGCCCCATGGGACTGAAGCTTTCTTT
TRBJ1-4 TRBD1 many TRBV3-1 15 CASSPLTGGDEKLFF TGTGCCAGCAGCCCCTTAACAGGGGGGGACGAAAAACTGTTTTTT
TRBJ2-7 . many TRBV27 13 CASSLADSNEQYF TGTGCCAGCAGTCTCGCCGACAGTAACGAGCAGTACTTC
TRBJ2-7 . many TRBV20-1 13 CSARDGESYEQYF TGCAGTGCTAGAGACGGGGAGTCCTACGAGCAGTACTTC
TRBJ2-7 . many TRBV5-1 14 CASSLPGTGYEQYF TGCGCCAGCAGCTTGCCCGGGACCGGCTACGAGCAGTACTTC
TRBJ2-3 TRBD2 many TRBV10-3 15 CAISDPGLEMGTQYF TGTGCCATCAGTGATCCGGGACTAGAAATGGGTACGCAGTATTTT
TRBJ2-7 . many TRBV29-1 13 CSVETPSSYEQYF TGCAGCGTTGAGACTCCGAGCTCCTACGAGCAGTACTTC
TRBJ2-3 . many TRBV4-2 14 CASSHATRLDTQYF TGTGCCAGCAGCCATGCAACGAGGCTGGATACGCAGTATTTT
TRBJ1-6 . . TRBV7-3 14 CASSADGYNSPLHF TGTGCCAGCAGCGCTGACGGGTATAATTCACCCCTCCACTTT
TRBJ2-7 . many TRBV29-1 14 CSVQLRALPYEQYF TGCAGCGTACAACTTAGGGCCCTGCCCTACGAGCAGTACTTC
TRBJ1-2 . . TRBV5-4 11 CASSFGDGYTF TGTGCCAGCAGCTTTGGGGACGGCTACACCTTC
TRBJ2-7 . . TRBV19 15 CASSTYGLTDEEQYF TGTGCCAGTAGTACCTACGGACTAACCGACGAAGAGCAGTACTTC
TRBJ2-7 . many TRBV4-1 13 CASSQEMWQEQYF TGCGCCAGCAGCCAAGAGATGTGGCAGGAGCAGTACTTC
TRBJ2-3 . many TRBV15 13 CATRPDPPDTQYF TGTGCCACCAGGCCGGACCCCCCAGATACGCAGTATTTT
TRBJ2-1 TRBD2 . TRBV24-1 18 CATSDPPEREGERNEQFF TGTGCCACCAGTGATCCGCCTGAACGGGAGGGCGAGCGCAATGAGCAGTTCTTC
TRBJ1-1 . many TRBV6-2/TRBV6-3 16 CASSYPIEGGNTEAFF TGTGCCAGCAGTTATCCCATCGAGGGGGGAAACACTGAAGCTTTCTTT
TRBJ2-5 TRBD1 many TRBV6-5 14 CAIGLGQGTETQYF TGTGCCATCGGGCTCGGACAGGGTACAGAGACCCAGTACTTC
TRBJ2-1 . many TRBV6-5 15 CASSYSVAETNEQFF TGTGCCAGCAGTTACTCGGTAGCGGAGACCAATGAGCAGTTCTTC
TRBJ2-1 . many TRBV7-8 12 CASSLVRTEQFF TGTGCCAGCAGCTTAGTTCGGACTGAGCAGTTCTTC
TRBJ2-7 . many TRBV3-1 13 CASSQALSYEQYF TGTGCCAGCAGCCAAGCTCTCTCCTACGAGCAGTACTTC
TRBJ2-1 . many TRBV6-5 16 CASSYPSPGPRNEQFF TGTGCCAGCAGTTACCCGTCTCCGGGCCCTAGAAATGAGCAGTTCTTC
TRBJ2-2 TRBD1 . TRBV3-1 15 CASCQGDSYTGELFF TGTGCCTCCTGCCAAGGGGACAGCTACACCGGGGAGCTGTTTTTT
TRBJ2-7 . . TRBV4-3 14 CASSQAPGGNEQYF TGCGCCAGCAGCCAAGCCCCAGGGGGGAACGAGCAGTACTTC
TRBJ2-1 . many TRBV7-9 11 CASGPPVLGFF TGTGCCAGCGGCCCACCGGTCTTGGGGTTCTTC
TRBJ1-1 . many TRBV29-1 18 CSVEEQGTLRYMNTEAFF TGCAGCGTAGAGGAACAGGGCACTTTACGCTATATGAACACTGAAGCTTTCTTT
TRBJ2-7 TRBD2 . TRBV9 14 CASSVGGRAIEQYF TGTGCCAGCAGCGTAGGCGGGAGGGCCATCGAGCAGTACTTC
TRBJ2-7 TRBD1 . TRBV30 17 CAWSVLPPGGPHYEQYF TGTGCCTGGAGTGTACTCCCCCCAGGGGGCCCGCACTACGAGCAGTACTTC
TRBJ1-1 TRBD1 many TRBV18 17 CASSPLGTGLKGTEAFF TGTGCCAGCTCACCCTTGGGGACAGGGTTAAAGGGCACTGAAGCTTTCTTT
TRBJ2-1 TRBD2 many TRBV4-1 18 CASSQDGSGRVWENEQFF TGCGCCAGCAGCCAAGATGGTAGCGGGAGGGTCTGGGAGAATGAGCAGTTCTTC
TRBJ2-7 . many TRBV29-1 11 CSVQDSYEQYF TGCAGCGTACAAGACAGCTACGAGCAGTACTTC
TRBJ1-2 . many TRBV12-3/TRBV12-4 12 CASTPSGYGYTF TGTGCCAGTACCCCTTCGGGTTATGGCTACACCTTC
TRBJ2-7 . many TRBV6-5 13 CASSRDSYYEQYF TGTGCCAGCAGTCGGGACTCCTACTACGAGCAGTACTTC
TRBJ2-7 TRBD2 many TRBV28 15 CASSLIQRVAGEQYF TGTGCCAGCAGTTTAATCCAGCGGGTAGCGGGCGAGCAGTACTTC
TRBJ1-2 TRBD1 many TRBV20-1 13 CSATGGESYGYTF TGCAGTGCGACAGGGGGCGAGAGCTATGGCTACACCTTC
TRBJ2-2 TRBD2 many TRBV12-3/TRBV12-4 15 CASSFLAGNTGELFF TGTGCCAGCAGTTTTCTAGCGGGAAACACCGGGGAGCTGTTTTTT
TRBJ2-3 . many TRBV5-1 11 CASTLGDTQYF TGCGCCAGCACCCTAGGAGATACGCAGTATTTT
TRBJ1-1 . many TRBV7-9 14 CASSVEGVGTEAFF TGTGCCAGCAGCGTAGAAGGGGTGGGCACTGAAGCTTTCTTT
TRBJ2-7 TRBD1 many TRBV30 16 CAWKLNTTGGYDEQYF TGTGCCTGGAAACTTAATACGACAGGGGGGTACGACGAGCAGTACTTC